This TCR beta chain was identified in a study of early T cells in non-severe SARS-CoV-2 infection. Study observations and caveats: A preference for anti-spike CD8 responses marked VDJdb matching, which missed private and CD4 specificities.

To note about this clonotype: The antigen is not known.

Individual cDNA molecules were tagged with unique molecular identifiers, the study reported. Via MiXCR, TCRdb re-called the 5' RACE reads, giving one row per CDR3 protein. This table has some 63,000 distinct CDR3 sequences, over 10% appearing once. The junction had 5 bases not matched to a gene; V was cut back by 2 bases and J by 2 bases. The length of the CDR3 is 14 residues. Germline assignment: CDR1 SQVTM and CDR2 ANQGSEA. The chain couples TRBV29-1 to TRBJ2-5; TRBD1 matches 7 bases. Material for sequencing was whole blood. The origin of this receptor is an adult who was a healthcare worker with PCR-confirmed SARS-CoV-2 infection or an uninfected control (not recorded which). The CDR3 bases are TGCAGCGTTGAAAAACAGGGGCGACAAGAGACCCAGTACTTC. This gives the protein CSVEKQGRQETQYF.